What follows describes a single TCR beta chain. As yet, its antigen is unknown. The data are from a study of T cell responses to AZD1222 COVID-19 vaccine. Background on the study: Combined were second doses at about 4 or about 12 weeks.

This CDR3 has 15 residues. The J segment lost 9 bases and the V segment lost 1 base, leaving 4 bases of the junction unmatched. Germline assignment: CDR1 LNHDA and CDR2 SQIVND (reference sequence). Study-wide results and caveats: Researchers took repertoire samples only after the peak T cell response had come. Among vaccine-associated CD4 TCRs, coverage spanned spike, with dominance at 160-218 and 743-854.

The data were produced by immunoSEQ multiplex PCR, yet TCRdb's version contains in-frame clones alone and is incomplete. The profile covers some 120,000 clones, with 90% to 95% appearing a single time and under 3.5% taken by the ten largest. The sequence came from an adult in good health. The sequencing used peripheral blood, collected on day 0 of AZD1222 vaccination. This chain links TRBV19 with TRBJ1-6; the match to TRBD1 covers 9 bases. The CDR3 region is CASSIAGTGSSPLHF. DNA of the CDR3: TGTGCCAGTAGTATAGCCGGGACAGGGTCTTCACCCCTCCACTTT.